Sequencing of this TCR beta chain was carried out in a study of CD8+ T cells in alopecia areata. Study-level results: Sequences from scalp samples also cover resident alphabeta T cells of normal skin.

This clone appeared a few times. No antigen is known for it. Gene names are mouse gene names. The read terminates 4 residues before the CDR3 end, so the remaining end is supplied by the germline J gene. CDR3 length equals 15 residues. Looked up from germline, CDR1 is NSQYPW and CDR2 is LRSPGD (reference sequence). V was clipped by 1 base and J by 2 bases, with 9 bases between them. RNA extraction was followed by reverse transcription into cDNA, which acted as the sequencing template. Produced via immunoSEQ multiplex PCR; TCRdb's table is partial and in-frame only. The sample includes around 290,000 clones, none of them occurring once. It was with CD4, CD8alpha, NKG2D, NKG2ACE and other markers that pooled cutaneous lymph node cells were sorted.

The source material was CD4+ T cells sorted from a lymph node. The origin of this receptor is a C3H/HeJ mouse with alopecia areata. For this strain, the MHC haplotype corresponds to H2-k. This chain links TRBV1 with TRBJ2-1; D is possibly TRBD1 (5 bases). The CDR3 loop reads CTCSAGGQDYAEQFF. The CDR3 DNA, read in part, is TGCACCTGCAGTGCAGGAGGACAAGACTATGCT.